This T cell receptor beta chain was sequenced for a study of blood T cells in healthy people across ages. Study-level background: Capture by template switching was about one barcoded beta molecule per two T cells. Overall study findings and caveats: There was no known CMV status for donors, so expanded clonotype changes were possibly confounded. Roughly linear declines in TCR beta diversity per million T cells occurred with age.

Donor samples were obtained from healthy Caucasian individuals from Russia, aged about 6 to 100. About this clonotype: The antigen remains undetermined.

Next came a second PCR, run for about 7 to 11 cycles, which used a sample-barcoded 5' primer along with a J-beta primer mix. In TCRdb, the 5' RACE reads were re-called with MiXCR into one record per CDR3 protein. The sample yields about 1.6 million distinct CDR3 sequences, roughly 32% seen once. The V end was cut by 5 bases, the J end by 0 bases, with 13 bases between. This CDR3 has 15 residues. Per germline, CDR1 MDHEN and CDR2 SYDVKM. This clonotype originated in a woman in her thirties in good health. The chain has TRBV28 and TRBJ1-1; TRBD1 might be the D (5 bases). Sample: blood. CDR3 bases: TGTGCCAGCAGTCTATACGGGGCGTTGAACACTGAAGCTTTCTTT. Translating gives CASSLYGALNTEAFF.